This T cell receptor beta chain was observed in a study of neurological immune-mediated disorders. Study-wide points: There were no CDR3 amino acid sequences shared by expanded clones across subjects, a result suggesting private repertoires in all groups.

This clonotype came up many times. Its specificity is not known. Unsorted libraries were generated from 2 million PBMCs held at -80 degrees C. The V end lost 3 bases, the J end lost 0 bases, and 11 bases lay between the germline ends. CDR1 ENHRY and CDR2 SYGVKD come from the germline V gene. This CDR3 contains 16 residues. Synthesis of cDNA used 5'RACE (with 10-nucleotide random UMIs). TCRdb ran MiXCR on the 5' RACE reads and lists one entry per CDR3 protein. The repertoire has about 59,000 distinct CDR3 sequences, roughly 13% of them found once; the top ten carry over 8.5%. The receptor was isolated from a woman aged 60-75 years with HTLV-1-associated myelopathy (HAM/TSP). Sequencing was carried out using PBMCs. V is TRBV10-3 and J is TRBJ1-4; D unclear. The CDR3 sequence: CAISDEGQATNEKLFF. CDR3 in DNA: TGTGCCATCAGTGACGAAGGCCAGGCAACTAATGAAAAACTGTTTTTT.